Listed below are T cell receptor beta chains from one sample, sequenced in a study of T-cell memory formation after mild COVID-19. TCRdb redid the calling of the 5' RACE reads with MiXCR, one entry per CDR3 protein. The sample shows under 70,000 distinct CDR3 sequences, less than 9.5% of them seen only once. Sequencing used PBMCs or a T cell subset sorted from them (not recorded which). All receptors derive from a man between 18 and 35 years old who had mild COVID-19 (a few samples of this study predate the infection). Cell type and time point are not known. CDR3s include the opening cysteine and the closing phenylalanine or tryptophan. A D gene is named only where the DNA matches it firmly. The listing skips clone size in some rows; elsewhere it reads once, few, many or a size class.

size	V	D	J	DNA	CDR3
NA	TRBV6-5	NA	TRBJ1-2	TGTGCCAGCAGTTACTCGAACTTCGATCCGGGAGCTAACTATGGCTACACCTTC	CASSYSNFDPGANYGYTF
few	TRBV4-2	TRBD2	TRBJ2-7	TGTGCCAGCAGCCAAGATCGAGCGGGGGGGTCTCGGGAGCAGTACTTC	CASSQDRAGGSREQYF
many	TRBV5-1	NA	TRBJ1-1	TGCGCCAGCAGCTTGGAGGTGAACACTGAAGCTTTCTTT	CASSLEVNTEAFF
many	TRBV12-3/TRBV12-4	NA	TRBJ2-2	TGTGCCAACCAAGACTCGAACACCGGGGAGCTGTTTTTT	CANQDSNTGELFF
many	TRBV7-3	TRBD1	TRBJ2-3	TGTGCCAGCAGCCCGACAGGGTACCCCGCAGATACGCAGTATTTT	CASSPTGYPADTQYF
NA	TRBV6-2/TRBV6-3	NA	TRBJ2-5	TGTGCCAGCAGTTACCCCGGGGGTAGCGGCCAAGAGACCCAGTACTTC	CASSYPGGSGQETQYF
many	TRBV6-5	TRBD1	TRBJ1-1	TGTGCCAGCAGTTTGTACAGGGGCACTGAAGCTTTCTTT	CASSLYRGTEAFF
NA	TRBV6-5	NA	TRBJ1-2	TGTGCCAGCAGTTACGACAGCGGTCTCTATGGCTACACCTTC	CASSYDSGLYGYTF
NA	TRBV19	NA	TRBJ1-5	TGTGCCAGTAGTATCGGGGGCAATCAGCCCCAGCATTTT	CASSIGGNQPQHF
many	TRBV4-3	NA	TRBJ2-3	TGCGCCAGCAGCCAAGATAGTGGCTGGGATACGCAGTATTTT	CASSQDSGWDTQYF
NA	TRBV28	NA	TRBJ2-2	TGTGCCAGCAGTCCACGCTCCCCCGGGGAGCTGTTTTTT	CASSPRSPGELFF
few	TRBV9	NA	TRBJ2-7	TGTGCCAGCAGCGTAGTGGCTGGGGCGCGGGAGCAGTACTTC	CASSVVAGAREQYF
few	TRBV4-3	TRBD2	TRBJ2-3	TGCGCCAGCAGCCAACAGCGGGGGCAGAATACGCAGTATTTT	CASSQQRGQNTQYF
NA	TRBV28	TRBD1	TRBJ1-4	TGTGCCAGCAGCCCCGGGACAGGGGTGGAAAAACTGTTTTTT	CASSPGTGVEKLFF
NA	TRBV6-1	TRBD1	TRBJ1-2	TGTGCCAGCAGTCTTACAGGGGTTTATGGCTACACCTTC	CASSLTGVYGYTF
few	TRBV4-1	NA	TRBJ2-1	TGCGCCAGCAGCCAAGACCAGGCGGGGACTGGACCCTCCCGGGAGCAGTTCTTC	CASSQDQAGTGPSREQFF
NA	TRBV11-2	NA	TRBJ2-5	TGTGCCAGCAGCTTAGACCCGGGACCCCAAGAGACCCAGTACTTC	CASSLDPGPQETQYF
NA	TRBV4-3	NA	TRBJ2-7	TGCGCCAGCAGCCAAGACAGGAGCTCCTACGAGCAGTACTTC	CASSQDRSSYEQYF
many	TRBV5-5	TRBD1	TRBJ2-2	TGTGCCAGCAGCGAGACAGGGGTATTGACCGGGGAGCTGTTTTTT	CASSETGVLTGELFF
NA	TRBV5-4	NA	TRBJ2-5	TGTGCCAGCAGCTTGGTCTGGGGCCAGTTGGAGACCCAGTACTTC	CASSLVWGQLETQYF
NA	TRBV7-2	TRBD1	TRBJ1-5	TGTGCCAGCAGCCCGGACAGGGGGCAGCCCCAGCATTTT	CASSPDRGQPQHF
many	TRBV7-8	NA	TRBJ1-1	TGTGCCAGCAGCCCTTCGGGGTGGACTGAAGCTTTCTTT	CASSPSGWTEAFF
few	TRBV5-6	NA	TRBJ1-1	TGTGCCAGCAGCTTGCTCGGACAGAACACTGAAGCTTTCTTT	CASSLLGQNTEAFF
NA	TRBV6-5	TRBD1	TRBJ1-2	TGTGCCAGCAGTCCGGGACAGGGGGGATTCTATGGCTACACCTTC	CASSPGQGGFYGYTF
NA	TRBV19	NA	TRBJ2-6	TGTGCCAGTAGTCCAGGGAAGCGGGGGGCCAACGTCCTGACTTTC	CASSPGKRGANVLTF
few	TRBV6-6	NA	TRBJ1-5	TGTGCCAGCTTCAAAGGCGGGCGGTCCTATAGCAATCAGCCCCAGCATTTT	CASFKGGRSYSNQPQHF
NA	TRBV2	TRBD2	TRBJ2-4	TGTGCCAGCATGATCGGGGGGGATAAAAACATTCAGTACTTC	CASMIGGDKNIQYF
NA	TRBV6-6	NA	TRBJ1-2	TGTGCCAGCACCCCAGAGAACTATGGCTACACCTTC	CASTPENYGYTF
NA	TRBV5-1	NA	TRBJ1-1	TGCGCCAGCACCCAGGGGCGGAACACTGAAGCTTTCTTT	CASTQGRNTEAFF
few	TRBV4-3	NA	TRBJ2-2	TGCGCCAGCAGCCAAGAGACGGGGACCGGGGAGCTGTTTTTT	CASSQETGTGELFF
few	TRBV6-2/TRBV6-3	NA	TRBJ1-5	TGTGCCAGCAGTTACGGCCAAAATCAGCCCCAGCATTTT	CASSYGQNQPQHF
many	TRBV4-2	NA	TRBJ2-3	TGTGCCAGCAGCCAAGAAGCCAGTGTCGATACGCAGTATTTT	CASSQEASVDTQYF
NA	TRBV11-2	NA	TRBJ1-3	TGTGCCAGCAGCTCCCTTTCCCCGTATGGAAACACCATATATTTT	CASSSLSPYGNTIYF
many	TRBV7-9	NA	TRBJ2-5	TGTGCCAGCAGCCCGATGGGGGGCTATCAAGAGACCCAGTACTTC	CASSPMGGYQETQYF
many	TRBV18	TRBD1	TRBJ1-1	TGTGCCAGCTCACCACAGACGGGACAGGGGGCGGGCACTGAAGCTTTCTTT	CASSPQTGQGAGTEAFF
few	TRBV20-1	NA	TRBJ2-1	TGCAGTGCTAGAGATCAAAGGGCGGGCGATGAGCAGTTCTTC	CSARDQRAGDEQFF
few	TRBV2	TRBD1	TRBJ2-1	TGTGCCAGCAGTGGGGGGGACAGGTCCTACAATGAGCAGTTCTTC	CASSGGDRSYNEQFF
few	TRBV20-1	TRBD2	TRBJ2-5	TGCAGTGCTAGAGCGCCGGGACTAGCAAGTGAGACCCAGTACTTC	CSARAPGLASETQYF
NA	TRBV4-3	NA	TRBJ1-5	TGCGCCAGCAGCCGGCGCCGGGACGGCAATCAGCCCCAGCATTTT	CASSRRRDGNQPQHF
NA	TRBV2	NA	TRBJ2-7	TGTGCCAGCAGTGAATCGGCCTACGAGCAGTACTTC	CASSESAYEQYF
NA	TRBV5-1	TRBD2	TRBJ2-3	TGCGCCAGCAGCTCGGTCGGCGGGGGGTATACGCAGTATTTT	CASSSVGGGYTQYF
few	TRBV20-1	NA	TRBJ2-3	TGCAGTGCCGTCTTAGGGACTGGCACAGATACGCAGTATTTT	CSAVLGTGTDTQYF
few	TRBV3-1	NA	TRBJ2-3	TGTGCCAGCAGCCAAGATGGGCTAGCAGCAGATACGCAGTATTTT	CASSQDGLAADTQYF
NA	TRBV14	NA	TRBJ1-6	TGTGCCAGCAGCCAGGGGGATTCACCCCTCCACTTT	CASSQGDSPLHF
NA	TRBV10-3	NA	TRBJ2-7	TGTGCCATCAGGGGGAACAGGGAGACTGAGCAGTACTTC	CAIRGNRETEQYF
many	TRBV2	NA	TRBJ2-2	TGTGCCAGCAGGGAACAGGCATACACCGGGGAGCTGTTTTTT	CASREQAYTGELFF
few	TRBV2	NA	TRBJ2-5	TGTGCCAGCTCCAAGGACGGGCTCTGGGCCCAGTACTTC	CASSKDGLWAQYF
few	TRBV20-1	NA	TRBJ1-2	TGCAGTGCTAGTAACGGGAATGGCTACACCTTC	CSASNGNGYTF
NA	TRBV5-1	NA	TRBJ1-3	TGCGCCAGCAGCTTGGGGGCTGGAAACACCATATATTTT	CASSLGAGNTIYF
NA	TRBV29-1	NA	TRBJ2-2	TGCAGCGCTAATCAGGGGCCGGCGAACACCGGGGAGCTGTTTTTT	CSANQGPANTGELFF
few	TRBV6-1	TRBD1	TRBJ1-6	TGTGCCAGCAGTTCTACTCAGGGGGTCCCCCTCCACTTT	CASSSTQGVPLHF
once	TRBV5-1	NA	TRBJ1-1	TGCGCCAGCCGGGCAGGCTACACTGAAGCTTTCTTT	CASRAGYTEAFF
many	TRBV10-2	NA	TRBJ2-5	TGCGCCAGCAGATACGGGCCCGCGAGGGAAGAGACCCAGTACTTC	CASRYGPAREETQYF
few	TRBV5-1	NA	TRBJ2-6	TGCGCCAGCAGCTTCATCGCCGGAGCGGGCTCTGGGGCCAACGTCCTGACTTTC	CASSFIAGAGSGANVLTF
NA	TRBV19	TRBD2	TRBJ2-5	TGTGCCAGTAGTGACGGACTAGCGGGGGGACAAGAGACCCAGTACTTC	CASSDGLAGGQETQYF
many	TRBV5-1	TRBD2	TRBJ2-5	TGCGCCAGCAGCTTGTTTCCAGCGGGGGCCGGGGAGACCCAGTACTTC	CASSLFPAGAGETQYF
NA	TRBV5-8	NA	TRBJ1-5	TGTGCCAGCAGCTTGGAAGGTCAACCCCAGCATTTT	CASSLEGQPQHF
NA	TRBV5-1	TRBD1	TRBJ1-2	TGCGCCAGCAGCCCCGGGACAGGGAGCGGCTACACCTTC	CASSPGTGSGYTF
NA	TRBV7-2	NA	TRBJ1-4	TGTGCCAGCAGCCCTGGCCCCTTGGAGAATGAAAAACTGTTTTTT	CASSPGPLENEKLFF